This TCR beta chain was sequenced for a study of cytomegalovirus exposure and HLA in healthy donors. General study points: Reports indicated that the classifier achieved high specificity and sensitivity in diagnosing cytomegalovirus status. Despite most TCR sequences being rare, some public TCRs occurred in many donors. Clusters of TCRs from the first cohort tended to co-occur in the 120 or so validation repertoires (as a later analysis found).

Assay used: immunoSEQ multiplex PCR; TCRdb lists only in-frame clones, some missing. The sample shows fewer than 85,000 clones, 95% to 97% of them seen only once. In this sample, this clone turned up once. What it recognizes is unknown. With V trimmed by 4 bases and J by 5 bases, 13 bases remained unmatched. Germline assignment: CDR1 SGHRS and CDR2 YFSETQ. The CDR3 is 17 amino acids. The donors were members of the validation cohort, which comprised 120 subjects and was separate from the first cohort of roughly 700 subjects. Sequencing was performed on PBMCs. The TCR comes from a young woman in good health and CMV-seronegative. This chain links TRBV5-1 with TRBJ1-4, with 8 bases aligning to TRBD1. The CDR3 is CASSRNQVTGANEKLFF. For the CDR3, the DNA is TGCGCCAGCAGCCGTAACCAAGTGACAGGGGCCAATGAAAAACTGTTTTTT.